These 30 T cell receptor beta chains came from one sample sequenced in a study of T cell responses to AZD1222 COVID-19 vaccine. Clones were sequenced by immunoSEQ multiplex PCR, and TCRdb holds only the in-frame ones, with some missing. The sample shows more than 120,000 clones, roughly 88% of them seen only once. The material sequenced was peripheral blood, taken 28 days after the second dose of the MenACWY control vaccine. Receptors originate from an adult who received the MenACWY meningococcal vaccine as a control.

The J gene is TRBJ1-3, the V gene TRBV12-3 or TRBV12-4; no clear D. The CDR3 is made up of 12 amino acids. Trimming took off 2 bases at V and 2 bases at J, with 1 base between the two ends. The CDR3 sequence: CASSLTGNTIYF. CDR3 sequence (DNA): TGTGCCAGCAGTTTAACTGGAAACACCATATATTTT.

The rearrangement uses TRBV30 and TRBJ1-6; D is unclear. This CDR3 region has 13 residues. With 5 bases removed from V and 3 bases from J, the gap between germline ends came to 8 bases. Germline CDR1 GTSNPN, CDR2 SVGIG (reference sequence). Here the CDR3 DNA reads TGTGCCTGGGCAGGCTTCTATAATTCACCCCTCCACTTT. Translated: CAWAGFYNSPLHF.

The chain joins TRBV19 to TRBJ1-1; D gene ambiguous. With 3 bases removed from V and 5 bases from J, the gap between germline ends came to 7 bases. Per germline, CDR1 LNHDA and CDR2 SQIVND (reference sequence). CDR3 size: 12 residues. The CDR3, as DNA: TGTGCCAGTAGTATGCGTTTGACTGAAGCTTTCTTT. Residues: CASSMRLTEAFF.

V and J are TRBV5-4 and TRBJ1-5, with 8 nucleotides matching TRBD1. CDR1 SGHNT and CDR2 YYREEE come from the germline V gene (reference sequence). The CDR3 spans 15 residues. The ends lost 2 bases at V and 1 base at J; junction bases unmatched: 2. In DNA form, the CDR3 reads TGTGCCAGCAGCTTAGACAGGGGAAGCAATCAGCCCCAGCATTTT. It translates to CASSLDRGSNQPQHF.

The CDR3 DNA reads TGCGCCAGCAGCCAACCCCAGCAAAGGGCAGGCGGCTACACCTTC. This gives the protein CASSQPQQRAGGYTF. The chain links TRBV4-1 to TRBJ1-2; no clear D. Trimming stripped 2 bases from V and 8 bases from J, with 18 bases between. Germline lookup yields CDR1 MGHRA and CDR2 YSYEKL. The CDR3 spans 15 residues.

DNA for the CDR3: TGCGCCAGCAGCCAGCTCAGTGAAAAACTGTTTTTT. It translates to CASSQLSEKLFF. The chain employs TRBV4-3 and TRBJ1-4; no firm D call. Germline loops: CDR1 LGHNA, CDR2 YSLEER. Trimming pared 3 bases from V and 7 bases from J, leaving 6 bases between. The CDR3 runs to 12 residues.

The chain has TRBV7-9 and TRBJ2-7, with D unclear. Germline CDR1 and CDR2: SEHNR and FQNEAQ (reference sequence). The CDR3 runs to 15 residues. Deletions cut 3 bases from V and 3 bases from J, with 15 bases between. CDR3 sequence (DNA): TGTGCCAGCAGCTTGGCCGATGGACGACACTACGAGCAGTACTTC. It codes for CASSLADGRHYEQYF.

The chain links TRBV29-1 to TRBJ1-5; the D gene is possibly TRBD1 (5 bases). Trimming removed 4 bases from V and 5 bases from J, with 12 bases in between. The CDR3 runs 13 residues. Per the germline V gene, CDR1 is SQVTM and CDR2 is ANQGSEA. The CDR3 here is CSVGHGGDQPQHF. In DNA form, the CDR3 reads TGCAGCGTTGGGCACGGGGGGGATCAGCCCCAGCATTTT.

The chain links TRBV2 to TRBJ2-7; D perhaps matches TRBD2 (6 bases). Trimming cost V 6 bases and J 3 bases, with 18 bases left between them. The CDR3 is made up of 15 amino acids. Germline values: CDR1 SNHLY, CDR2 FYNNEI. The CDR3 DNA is TGTGCCAGCAGCCGCGGGATTCGCAGAGGCTACGAGCAGTACTTC. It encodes CASSRGIRRGYEQYF.

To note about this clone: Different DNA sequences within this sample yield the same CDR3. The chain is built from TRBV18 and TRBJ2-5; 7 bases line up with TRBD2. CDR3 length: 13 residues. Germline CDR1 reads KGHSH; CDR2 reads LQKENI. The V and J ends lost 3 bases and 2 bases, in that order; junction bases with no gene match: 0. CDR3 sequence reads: CASSPGGQETQYF. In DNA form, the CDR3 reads TGTGCCAGCTCACCCGGGGGGCAAGAGACCCAGTACTTC. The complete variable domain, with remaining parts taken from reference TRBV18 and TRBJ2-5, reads NAGVMQNPRHLVRRRGQEARLRCSPMKGHSHVYWYRQLPEEGLKFMVYLQKENIIDESGMPKERFSAEFPKEGPSILRIQQVVRGDSAAYFCASSPGGQETQYFGPGTRLLVL.

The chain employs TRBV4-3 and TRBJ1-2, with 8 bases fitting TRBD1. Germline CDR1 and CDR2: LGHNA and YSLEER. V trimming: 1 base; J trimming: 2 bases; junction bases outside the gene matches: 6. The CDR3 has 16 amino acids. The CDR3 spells CASSQGGQELNYGYTF. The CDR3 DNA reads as TGCGCCAGCAGCCAAGGGGGACAGGAGCTCAACTATGGCTACACCTTC.

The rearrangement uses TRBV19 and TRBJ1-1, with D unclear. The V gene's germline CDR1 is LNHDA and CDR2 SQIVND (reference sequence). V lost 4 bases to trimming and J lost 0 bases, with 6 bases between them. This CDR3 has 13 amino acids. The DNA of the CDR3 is TGTGCCAGTAGTAGGACGGTGAACACTGAAGCTTTCTTT. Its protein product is CASSRTVNTEAFF.

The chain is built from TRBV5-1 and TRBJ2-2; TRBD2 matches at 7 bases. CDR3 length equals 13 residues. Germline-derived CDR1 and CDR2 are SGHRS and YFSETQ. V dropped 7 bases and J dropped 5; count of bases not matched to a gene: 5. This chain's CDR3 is CASCLSGTGELFF. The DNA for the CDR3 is TGCGCCAGCTGCCTTAGCGGGACCGGGGAGCTGTTTTTT.

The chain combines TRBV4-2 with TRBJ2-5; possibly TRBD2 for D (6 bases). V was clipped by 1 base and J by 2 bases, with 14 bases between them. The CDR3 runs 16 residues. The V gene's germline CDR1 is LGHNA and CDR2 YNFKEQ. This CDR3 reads CASSQASSAEQETQYF. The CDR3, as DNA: TGTGCCAGCAGCCAAGCGTCTAGCGCGGAACAAGAGACCCAGTACTTC.

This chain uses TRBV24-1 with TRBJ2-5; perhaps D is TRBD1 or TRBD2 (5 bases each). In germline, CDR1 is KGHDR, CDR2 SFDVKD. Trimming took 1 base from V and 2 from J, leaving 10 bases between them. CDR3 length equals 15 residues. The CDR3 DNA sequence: TGTGCCACCAGTGATTTCGGGACGGCTCAAGAGACCCAGTACTTC. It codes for CATSDFGTAQETQYF.

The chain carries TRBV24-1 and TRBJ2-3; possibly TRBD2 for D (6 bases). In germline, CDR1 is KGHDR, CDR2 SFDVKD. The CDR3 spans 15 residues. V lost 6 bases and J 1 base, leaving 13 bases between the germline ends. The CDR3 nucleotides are TGTGCCACCAGTACCTGGCGGGGCGGCACAGATACGCAGTATTTT. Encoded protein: CATSTWRGGTDTQYF.

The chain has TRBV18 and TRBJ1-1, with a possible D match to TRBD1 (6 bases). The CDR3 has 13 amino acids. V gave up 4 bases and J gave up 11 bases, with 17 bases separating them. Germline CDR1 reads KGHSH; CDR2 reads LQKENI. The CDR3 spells CASSLDRLQTAFF. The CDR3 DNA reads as TGTGCCAGCTCACTAGACAGGCTCCAGACGGCTTTCTTT.

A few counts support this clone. CDR3 sequence reads: CASSGRNRGKTEAFF. The DNA of the CDR3 is TGTGCCAGCAGTGGCCGGAACAGGGGCAAGACTGAAGCTTTCTTT. The rearrangement uses TRBV28 and TRBJ1-1; 7 nucleotides match TRBD1. V lost 5 bases to trimming and J lost 5 bases; unmatched junction nucleotides: 11. This CDR3 is 15 amino acids long. The germline CDR1 and CDR2 sequences are MDHEN and SYDVKM.

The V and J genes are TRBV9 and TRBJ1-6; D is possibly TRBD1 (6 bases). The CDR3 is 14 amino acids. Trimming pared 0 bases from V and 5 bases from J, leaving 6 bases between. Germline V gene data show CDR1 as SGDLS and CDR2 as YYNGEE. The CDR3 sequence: CASSVGQDNSPLHF. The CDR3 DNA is TGTGCCAGCAGCGTAGGACAGGATAATTCACCCCTCCACTTT.

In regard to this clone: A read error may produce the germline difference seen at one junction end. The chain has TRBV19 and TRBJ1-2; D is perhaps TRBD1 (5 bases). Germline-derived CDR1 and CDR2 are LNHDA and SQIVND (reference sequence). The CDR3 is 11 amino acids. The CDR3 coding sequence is TGCGGGACGGCAGCTAACTATGGCTACACCTTC. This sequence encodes CGTAANYGYTF.

CDR3 sequence reads: CASSADRGSSGANVLTF. CDR3 nucleotide sequence: TGTGCCAGCAGTGCGGACAGGGGTAGCTCTGGGGCCAACGTCCTGACTTTC. V gene TRBV6-4 combines with J gene TRBJ2-6, with 9 nucleotides matching TRBD1. Germline CDR1 MRHNA, CDR2 SNTAGT. The CDR3 covers 17 residues. The ends lost 4 bases at V and 0 bases at J; junction bases unmatched: 4.

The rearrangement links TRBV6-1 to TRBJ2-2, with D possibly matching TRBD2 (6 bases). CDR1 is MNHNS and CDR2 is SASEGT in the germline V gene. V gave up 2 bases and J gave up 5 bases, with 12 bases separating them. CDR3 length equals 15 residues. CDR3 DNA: TGTGCCAGCAGTGAACGGAGGGCTCGGACCGGGGAGCTGTTTTTT. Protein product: CASSERRARTGELFF.

The CDR3: CASGGGYNEQFF. The DNA for the CDR3 is TGTGCCAGCGGGGGGGGATACAATGAGCAGTTCTTC. The V gene is TRBV6-6, the J gene TRBJ2-1; 7 bases match TRBD2. V lost 8 bases and J lost 4; bases outside the gene matches: 2. The CDR3 contains 12 residues. Germline V lookup: CDR1 MNHNY, CDR2 SVGAGI (reference sequence).

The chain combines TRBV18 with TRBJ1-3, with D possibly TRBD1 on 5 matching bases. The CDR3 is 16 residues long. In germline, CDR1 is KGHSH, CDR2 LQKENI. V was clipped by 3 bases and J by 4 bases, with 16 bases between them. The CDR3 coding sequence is TGTGCCAGCTCACCCCAGCCGGGACCGGGAGGAAACACCATATATTTT. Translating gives CASSPQPGPGGNTIYF.

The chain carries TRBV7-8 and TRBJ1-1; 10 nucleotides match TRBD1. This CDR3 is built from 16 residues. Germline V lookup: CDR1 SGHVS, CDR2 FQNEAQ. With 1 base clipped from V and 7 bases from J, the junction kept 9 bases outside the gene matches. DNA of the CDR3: TGTGCCAGCAGCTTAGTAGGGACAGGGGCACGGGGTGAAGCTTTCTTT. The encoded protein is CASSLVGTGARGEAFF.

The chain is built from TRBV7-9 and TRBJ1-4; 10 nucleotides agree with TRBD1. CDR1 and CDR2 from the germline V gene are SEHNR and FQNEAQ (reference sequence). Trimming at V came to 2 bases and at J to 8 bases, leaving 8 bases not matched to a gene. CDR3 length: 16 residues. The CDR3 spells CASSLKTPGQGEKLFF. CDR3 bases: TGTGCCAGCAGCTTAAAAACCCCGGGACAGGGGGAAAAACTGTTTTTT.

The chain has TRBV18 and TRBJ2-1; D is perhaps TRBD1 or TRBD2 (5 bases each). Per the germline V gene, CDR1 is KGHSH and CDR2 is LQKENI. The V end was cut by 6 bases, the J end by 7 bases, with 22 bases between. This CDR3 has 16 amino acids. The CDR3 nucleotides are TGTGCCAGCTCCGAGAACCGGGGCAATTTTAAGAATGAGCAGTTCTTC. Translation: CASSENRGNFKNEQFF.

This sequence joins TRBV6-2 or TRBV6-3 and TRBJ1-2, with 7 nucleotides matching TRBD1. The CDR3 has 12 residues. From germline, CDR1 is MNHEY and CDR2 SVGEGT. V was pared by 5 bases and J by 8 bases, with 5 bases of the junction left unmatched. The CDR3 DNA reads TGTGCCAGCAGTCCGGGACAGTGGGGCTACACCTTC. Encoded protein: CASSPGQWGYTF.

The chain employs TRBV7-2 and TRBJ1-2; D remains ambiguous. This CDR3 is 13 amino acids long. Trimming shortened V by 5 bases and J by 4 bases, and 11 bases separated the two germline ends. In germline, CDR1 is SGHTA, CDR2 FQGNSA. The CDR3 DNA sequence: TGTGCCAGCAGCCCGACAACCGTCTATGGCTACACCTTC. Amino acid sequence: CASSPTTVYGYTF.

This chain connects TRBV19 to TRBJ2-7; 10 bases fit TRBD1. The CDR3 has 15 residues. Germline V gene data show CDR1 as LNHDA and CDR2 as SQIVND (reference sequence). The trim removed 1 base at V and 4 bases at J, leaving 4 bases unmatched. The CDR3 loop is CASSIGDRGSYEQYF. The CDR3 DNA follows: TGTGCCAGTAGTATAGGGGACAGGGGTTCTTACGAGCAGTACTTC.